These 14 T cell receptor beta chains share one sample of origin, sequenced in a study of blood T cells in healthy people across ages. PCR was performed a second time for about 6 to 12 cycles using a sample-barcoded 5' primer and a J-beta primer mix. MiXCR, applied by TCRdb to the 5' RACE reads, yields one record per CDR3 protein. This table holds 1.5 million to 2 million distinct CDR3 sequences, 28% found once. Source material: blood. The receptor set was obtained from a woman aged 25-40 years in good health.

The chain is built from TRBV15 and TRBJ2-1, with a tentative D call TRBD2 (6 bases). The DNA end is more similar to TRBJ2-7, so the J call may be wrong. Germline assignment: CDR1 LNHNV and CDR2 YYDKDF (reference sequence). This CDR3 is built from 13 residues. The CDR3 here is CATSRGAGNEQYF. The CDR3 region has the DNA TGTGCCACCAGCAGAGGTGCGGGGAACGAGCAGTACTTC.

As regards this clonotype: This may arise from a read error, as a much more abundant clone is one base away. The genes are TRBV6-2 or TRBV6-3 and TRBJ1-1; D is unresolved. Germline loops: CDR1 MNHEY, CDR2 SVGEGT. CDR3 length: 11 amino acids. Between the trimmed V and J ends, which lost 7 bases and 1 base, there was a span of 4 bases. The CDR3 DNA is TGTGCCAGCAAGCCGAACACTGAAGCTTTCTTT. It encodes CASKPNTEAFF.

This clonotype was found a few times. This CDR3 reads CASSLTGTGVTGELFF. The CDR3 DNA sequence: TGCGCCAGCAGCCTGACCGGGACAGGGGTCACCGGGGAGCTGTTTTTT. The chain links TRBV5-1 to TRBJ2-2, with TRBD1 matching 10 bases. This CDR3 is built from 16 residues. The V gene end was trimmed by 4 bases and the J gene end by 4 bases; junction bases not matched to a gene: 7. Germline CDR1 SGHRS, CDR2 YFSETQ. Supplemented by reference TRBV5-1 and TRBJ2-2, the full variable domain reads KAGVTQTPRYLIKTRGQQVTLSCSPISGHRSVSWYQQTPGQGLQFLFEYFSETQRNKGNFPGRFSGRQFSNSRSEMNVSTLELGDSALYLCASSLTGTGVTGELFFGEGSRLTVL.

This clonotype has ten or more counts. The V call is TRBV3-1, the J call TRBJ2-1; 10 nucleotides match TRBD2. CDR1 is LGHDT and CDR2 is YNNKEL in the germline V gene (reference sequence). V lost 3 bases and J lost 7; bases outside the gene matches: 0. The CDR3 spans 13 residues. The CDR3 DNA is TGTGCCAGCAGCCAGGGACTAGCGAATGAGCAGTTCTTC. As protein: CASSQGLANEQFF.

This clonotype was counted only a few times. This chain connects TRBV7-9 to TRBJ2-1; 8 bases fit TRBD2. V gave up 1 base and J gave up 7 bases; unmatched junction bases: 6. The CDR3 is 15 amino acids. The germline gives CDR1 SEHNR, CDR2 FQNEAQ (reference sequence). The CDR3 sequence: CASSLVGLALNEQFF. CDR3 in DNA: TGTGCCAGCAGCTTAGTTGGACTAGCTCTTAATGAGCAGTTCTTC.

This clonotype showed up just once. The V call is TRBV9, the J call TRBJ2-7; 12 bases match TRBD2. This CDR3 is 17 amino acids long. CDR1 is SGDLS and CDR2 is YYNGEE in the germline V gene. With 0 bases clipped from V and 7 bases from J, the junction kept 11 bases outside the gene matches. The CDR3 is CASSVVASGGVVNEQYF. Written as DNA, the CDR3 is TGTGCCAGCAGCGTAGTGGCTAGCGGGGGGGTAGTCAATGAGCAGTACTTC.

This clonotype was counted ten times or more. The chain joins TRBV7-2 to TRBJ2-7, with D tentatively TRBD1 or TRBD2 (6 bases each). V was cut by 1 base and J by 3 bases, with 7 bases left in between. Germline V lookup: CDR1 SGHTA, CDR2 FQGNSA. This CDR3 spans 13 amino acids. The CDR3 region has the DNA TGTGCCAGCAGCTTAGAGGGGGGCTACGAGCAGTACTTC. This codes for CASSLEGGYEQYF.

This clonotype was observed a few times. The rearrangement uses TRBV10-3 and TRBJ1-5, with unresolved D. Looked up from germline, CDR1 is ENHRY and CDR2 is SYGVKD. The CDR3 length is 13 residues. Deletions cut 6 bases from V and 3 bases from J, with 9 bases between. The CDR3 DNA follows: TGTGCCATCAGGGAATTGGACAATCAGCCCCAGCATTTT. Translation gives CAIRELDNQPQHF.

This clonotype has only a few counts. V and J are TRBV12-3 or TRBV12-4 and TRBJ1-2; TRBD1 agrees at 9 bases. This CDR3 region has 12 residues. V shed 5 bases, J shed 8 bases, and the junction held 3 bases outside the gene matches. The CDR3 here is CASSTGGAGYTF. DNA for the CDR3: TGTGCCAGCAGTACAGGGGGCGCAGGCTACACCTTC.

This clonotype was seen many times. The rearrangement joins TRBV7-9 to TRBJ1-2, with 7 bases identical to TRBD1. CDR3 length equals 14 residues. In germline, CDR1 is SEHNR, CDR2 FQNEAQ (reference sequence). With V trimmed by 6 bases and J by 4 bases, 8 bases remained unmatched. As DNA, the CDR3 is TGTGCCAGCAGTTCAAGACAGGGACCCTATGGCTACACCTTC. As protein: CASSSRQGPYGYTF.

The chain is built from TRBV7-9 and TRBJ2-1; D perhaps matches TRBD1 (6 bases). The length of the CDR3 is 16 residues. Looked up from germline, CDR1 is SEHNR and CDR2 is FQNEAQ (reference sequence). Trimming cost V 4 bases and J 0 bases, with 13 bases left between them. The CDR3 is CASSSRDTTSYNEQFF. The DNA for the CDR3 is TGTGCCAGCAGCTCCCGGGACACCACCTCCTACAATGAGCAGTTCTTC.

V and J are TRBV7-9 and TRBJ1-1, with TRBD1 matching 10 bases. CDR1 is SEHNR, CDR2 FQNEAQ, per germline (reference sequence). After removal of 5 bases from V and 5 bases from J, the junction contained 8 bases not matched to a gene. This CDR3 has 15 residues. The CDR3 sequence: CASSRWTGGKTEAFF. The DNA for the CDR3 is TGTGCCAGCAGCAGATGGACAGGGGGGAAGACTGAAGCTTTCTTT. Complete variable domain (other parts from reference TRBV7-9 and TRBJ1-1): DTGVSQNPRHKITKRGQNVTFRCDPISEHNRLYWYRQTLGQGPEFLTYFQNEAQLEKSRLLSDRFSAERPKGSFSTLEIQRTEQGDSAMYLCASSRWTGGKTEAFFGQGTRLTVV.

This clonotype came up a few times. The chain recombines TRBV7-8 with TRBJ2-5; the match to TRBD1 covers 7 bases. The J call is in doubt because the DNA end fits TRBJ2-7 better. This CDR3 has 13 amino acids. From germline, CDR1 is SGHVS and CDR2 FQNEAQ. CDR3 bases: TGTGCCAGTATCCCGGGACAGACCTACGAGCAGTACTTC. Residues: CASIPGQTYEQYF.

This clonotype was picked up many times. The chain uses TRBV12-3 or TRBV12-4 and TRBJ2-5; no firm D call. The germline V and J ends were trimmed by 2 bases and 4 bases, with 11 bases remaining between them. The CDR3 consists of 14 residues. CDR3 loop: CASSLSGLLETQYF. The CDR3 region has the DNA TGTGCCAGCAGTTTATCCGGGCTGTTAGAGACCCAGTACTTC.